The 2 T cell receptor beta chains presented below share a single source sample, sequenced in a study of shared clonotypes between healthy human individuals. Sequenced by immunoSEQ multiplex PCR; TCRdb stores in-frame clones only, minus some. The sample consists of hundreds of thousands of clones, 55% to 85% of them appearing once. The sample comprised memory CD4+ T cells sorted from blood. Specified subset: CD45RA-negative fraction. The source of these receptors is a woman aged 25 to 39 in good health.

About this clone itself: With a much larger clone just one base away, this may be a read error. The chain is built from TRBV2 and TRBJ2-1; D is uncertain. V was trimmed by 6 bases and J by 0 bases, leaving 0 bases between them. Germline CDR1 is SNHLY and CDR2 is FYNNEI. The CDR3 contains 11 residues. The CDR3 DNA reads TGTGCCAGCAGCTCCTACAATGAGCAGTTCTTC. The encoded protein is CASSSYNEQFF.

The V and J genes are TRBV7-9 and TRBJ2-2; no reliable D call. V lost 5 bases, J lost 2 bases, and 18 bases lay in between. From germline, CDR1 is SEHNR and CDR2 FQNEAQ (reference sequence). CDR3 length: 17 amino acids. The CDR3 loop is CASSGWTDRVNTGELFF. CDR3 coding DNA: TGTGCCAGCAGCGGATGGACGGACCGAGTTAACACCGGGGAGCTGTTTTTT.